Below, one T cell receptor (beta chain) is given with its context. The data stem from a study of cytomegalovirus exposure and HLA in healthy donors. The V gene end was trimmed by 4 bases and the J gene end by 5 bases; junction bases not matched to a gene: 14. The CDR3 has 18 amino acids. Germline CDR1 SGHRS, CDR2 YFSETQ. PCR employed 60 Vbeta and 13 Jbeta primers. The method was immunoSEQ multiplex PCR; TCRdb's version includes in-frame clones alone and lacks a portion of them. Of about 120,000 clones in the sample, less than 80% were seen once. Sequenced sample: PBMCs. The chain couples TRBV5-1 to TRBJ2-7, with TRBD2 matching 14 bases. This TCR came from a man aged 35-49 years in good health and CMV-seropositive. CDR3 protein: CASSAPGGLAGAPDEQYF. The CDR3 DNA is TGCGCCAGCAGCGCCCCGGGGGGACTAGCGGGGGCCCCAGACGAGCAGTACTTC. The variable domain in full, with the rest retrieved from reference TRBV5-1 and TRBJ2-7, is KAGVTQTPRYLIKTRGQQVTLSCSPISGHRSVSWYQQTPGQGLQFLFEYFSETQRNKGNFPGRFSGRQFSNSRSEMNVSTLELGDSALYLCASSAPGGLAGAPDEQYFGPGTRLTVT.